The rows below give T cell receptor beta chains drawn from one sample of a study of blood T cell repertoires in COVID-19. Generated by immunoSEQ multiplex PCR, the TCRdb table keeps only in-frame clones and is missing some. The sample comprises roughly 460,000 clones, 70% to 90% of which are singletons, and approximately 0.92% rests with the top ten. The sequencing sample was made of peripheral blood. The receptors were gathered from a man younger than 35 with COVID-19, enrolled during active disease. Both conserved end residues are part of each CDR3. Fields, in order: D gene, clone size, J gene, V gene, CDR3 protein. The D gene is left open where the match is weak. Part of the rows lack a size; the others show once, few, many or a class for expanded clones.

>TRBD1|once|TRBJ2-5|TRBV19
CASSTQGMGTQYF
>TRBD1|.|TRBJ1-1|TRBV12-3/TRBV12-4
CASSLSGTVTAFF
>TRBD1|.|TRBJ1-6|TRBV27
CASSAIHTGQGTPLHF
>.|.|TRBJ1-1|TRBV29-1
CSVRREVDTEAFF
>.|.|TRBJ2-1|TRBV6-5
CASRRLDSLYNEQFF
>.|once|TRBJ2-3|TRBV19
CASSIERTDTQYF
>.|few|TRBJ2-6|TRBV6-1
CASSEAGGGANVLTF
>.|.|TRBJ1-1|TRBV4-1
CASSQDRPGLDTEAFF
>.|.|TRBJ1-2|TRBV5-5
CASSLDGTVLGYTF
>.|.|TRBJ1-1|TRBV11-2
CASSLDGREAFF
>.|once|TRBJ2-2|TRBV12-5
CASGLGQNTGELFF
>.|.|TRBJ1-3|TRBV18
CASSIYSGNTIYF
>TRBD1|.|TRBJ1-3|TRBV2
CASSVSRDSSGNTIYF
>.|.|TRBJ1-1|TRBV3-1/TRBV3-2
CASSSIGERAFF
>.|.|TRBJ2-3|TRBV9
CASSARRRNSTDTQYF
>TRBD2|.|TRBJ2-7|TRBV7-2
CASSSRASGPYEQYF
>.|.|TRBJ2-5|TRBV6-5
CASSRPLSGQETQYF
>.|.|TRBJ2-1|TRBV11-2
CASSLGMELNEQFF